A single T cell receptor (beta chain) is shown here with its context. What it binds is unknown. The record originates from a study of T-cell reconstitution after alpha-beta-depleted transplantation in children. Study results and caveats: There were reportedly several hundred expanded graft clones from which alpha-beta T cells came about two months after transplant.

During its preparation, the TCRbeta library received unique molecular identifiers. TCRdb processed the PCR reads anew with MiXCR; each CDR3 protein has one entry. The repertoire holds hundreds of thousands of distinct CDR3 sequences, around 17% seen once, with about 4.6% in the top ten. The CDR3 totals 15 residues. Unmatched junction bases numbered 7, after V lost 5 bases and J lost 1 base. Germline V gene sequence: CDR1 SGHRS, CDR2 YFSETQ. The sequences come from PBMCs, mostly from graft donor cells, collected 360 days after TCRalphabeta/CD19-depleted stem cell transplant. The V and J genes are TRBV5-1 and TRBJ2-3; 7 bases match TRBD1. The sequence was collected from a male patient younger than 18 who had a stem cell transplant for acute lymphoblastic leukemia, so the T cells may come from the graft donor. The CDR3 is CASRSGGTGTDTQYF. In DNA, the CDR3 is TGCGCCAGCAGGTCCGGTGGGACAGGCACAGATACGCAGTATTTT.